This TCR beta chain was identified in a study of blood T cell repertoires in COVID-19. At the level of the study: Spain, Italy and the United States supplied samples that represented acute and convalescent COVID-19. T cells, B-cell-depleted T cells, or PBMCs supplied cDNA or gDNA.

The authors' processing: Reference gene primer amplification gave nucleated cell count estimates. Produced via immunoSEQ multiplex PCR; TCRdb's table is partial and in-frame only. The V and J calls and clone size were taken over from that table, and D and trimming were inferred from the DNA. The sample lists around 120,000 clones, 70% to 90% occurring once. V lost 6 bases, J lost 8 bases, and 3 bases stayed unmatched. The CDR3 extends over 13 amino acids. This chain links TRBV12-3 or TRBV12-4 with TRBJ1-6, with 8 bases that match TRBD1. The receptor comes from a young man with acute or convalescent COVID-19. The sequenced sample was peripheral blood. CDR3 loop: CASSRTGHSPLHF. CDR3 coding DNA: TGTGCCAGCAGCCGGACAGGGCATTCACCCCTCCACTTT.